This TCR beta chain was identified in a study of blood T cell repertoires in COVID-19. CDR3 length: 15 amino acids. Trimming left V 1 base short and J 4 bases short, with 14 bases between. CDR1 is MNHEY and CDR2 is SMNVEV in the germline V gene (reference sequence). Measured with immunoSEQ multiplex PCR; TCRdb has only the in-frame clones, and not every one. The sample has 250,000 to 300,000 clones, 88% seen once. The sequencing input was peripheral blood. The V and J genes are TRBV27 and TRBJ2-7; D is possibly TRBD1 (5 bases). This clonotype was obtained from a woman in her twenties or thirties with COVID-19, enrolled during active disease. This CDR3 is CASSLLTGSQYEQYF. The CDR3 bases are TGTGCCAGCAGTTTATTAACAGGCAGTCAATACGAGCAGTACTTC.